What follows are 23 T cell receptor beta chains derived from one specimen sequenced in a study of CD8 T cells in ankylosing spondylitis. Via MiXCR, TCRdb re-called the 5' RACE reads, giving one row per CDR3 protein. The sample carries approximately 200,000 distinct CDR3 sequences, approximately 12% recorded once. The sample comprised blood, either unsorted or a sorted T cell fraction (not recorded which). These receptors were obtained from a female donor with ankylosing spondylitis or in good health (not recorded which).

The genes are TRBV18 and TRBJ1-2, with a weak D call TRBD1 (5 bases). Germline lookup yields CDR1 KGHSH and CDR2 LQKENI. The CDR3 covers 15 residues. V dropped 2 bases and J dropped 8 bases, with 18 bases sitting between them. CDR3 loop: CASSPRRDHTEGYTF. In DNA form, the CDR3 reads TGTGCCAGCTCACCAAGGCGGGACCACACGGAGGGCTACACCTTC.

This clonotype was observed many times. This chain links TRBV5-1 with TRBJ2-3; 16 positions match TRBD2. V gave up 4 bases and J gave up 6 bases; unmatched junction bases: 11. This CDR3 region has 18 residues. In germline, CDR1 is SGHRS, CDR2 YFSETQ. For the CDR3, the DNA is TGCGCCAGCAGCGCGGGACTAGCGGGAGGGCCCGTCTTGGATACGCAGTATTTT. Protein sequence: CASSAGLAGGPVLDTQYF.

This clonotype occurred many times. The CDR3 reads CASSYGPQGTEAFF. In nucleotides, the CDR3 is TGCGCCAGCAGCTACGGACCTCAGGGCACTGAAGCTTTCTTT. This chain uses TRBV5-1 with TRBJ1-1, with D maybe TRBD1 (5 bases). V was clipped by 3 bases and J by 4 bases, with 13 bases between them. The germline gives CDR1 SGHRS, CDR2 YFSETQ. The CDR3 spans 14 residues.

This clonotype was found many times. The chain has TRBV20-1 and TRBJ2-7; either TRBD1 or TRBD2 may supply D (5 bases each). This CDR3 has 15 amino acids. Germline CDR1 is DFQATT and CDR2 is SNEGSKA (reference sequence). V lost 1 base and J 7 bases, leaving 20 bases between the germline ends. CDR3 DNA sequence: TGCAGTGCTAGAGCCGGGACCGGGTCTATGAGGGAGCAGTACTTC. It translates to CSARAGTGSMREQYF.

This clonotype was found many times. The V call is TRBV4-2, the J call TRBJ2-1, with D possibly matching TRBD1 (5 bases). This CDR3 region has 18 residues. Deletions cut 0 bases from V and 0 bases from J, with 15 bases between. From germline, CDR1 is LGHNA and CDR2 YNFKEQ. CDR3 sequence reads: CASSQEGDEASSYNEQFF. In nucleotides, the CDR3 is TGTGCCAGCAGCCAAGAAGGGGATGAGGCAAGCTCCTACAATGAGCAGTTCTTC.

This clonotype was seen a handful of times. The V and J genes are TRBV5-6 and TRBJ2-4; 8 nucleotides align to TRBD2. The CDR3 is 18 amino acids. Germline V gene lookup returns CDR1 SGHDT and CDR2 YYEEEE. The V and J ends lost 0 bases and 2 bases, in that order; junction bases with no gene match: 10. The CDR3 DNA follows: TGTGCCAGCAGCTTGGGGGTTAGCGGGATAGAAACCAAAAACATTCAGTACTTC. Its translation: CASSLGVSGIETKNIQYF.

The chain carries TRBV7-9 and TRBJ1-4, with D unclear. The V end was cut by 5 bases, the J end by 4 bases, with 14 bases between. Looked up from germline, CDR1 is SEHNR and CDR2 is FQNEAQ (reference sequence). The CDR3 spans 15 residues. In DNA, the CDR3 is TGTGCCAGCAGCCCTGTGGGAGCCGGTAATGAAAAACTGTTTTTT. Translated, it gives CASSPVGAGNEKLFF.

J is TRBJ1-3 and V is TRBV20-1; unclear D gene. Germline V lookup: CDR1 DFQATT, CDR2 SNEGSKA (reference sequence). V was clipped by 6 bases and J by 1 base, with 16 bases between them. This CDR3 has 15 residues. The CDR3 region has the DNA TGCAGTGCCCGACCTCGCAGGTCATCTGGAAACACCATATATTTT. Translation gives CSARPRRSSGNTIYF.

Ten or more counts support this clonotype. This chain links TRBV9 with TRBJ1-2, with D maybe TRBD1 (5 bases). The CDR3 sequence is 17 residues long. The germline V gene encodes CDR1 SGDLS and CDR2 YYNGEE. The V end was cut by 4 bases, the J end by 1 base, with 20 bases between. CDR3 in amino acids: CASSPRGRGPFNYGYTF. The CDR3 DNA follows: TGTGCCAGCAGCCCGCGGGGGAGAGGCCCTTTTAACTATGGCTACACCTTC.

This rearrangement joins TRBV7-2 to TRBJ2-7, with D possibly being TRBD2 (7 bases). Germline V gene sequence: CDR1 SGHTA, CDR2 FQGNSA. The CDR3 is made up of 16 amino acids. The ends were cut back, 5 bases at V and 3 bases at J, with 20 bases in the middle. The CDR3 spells CASSRRGGGSDYEQYF. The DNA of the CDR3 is TGTGCCAGCAGCAGAAGGGGGGGAGGGAGTGACTACGAGCAGTACTTC.

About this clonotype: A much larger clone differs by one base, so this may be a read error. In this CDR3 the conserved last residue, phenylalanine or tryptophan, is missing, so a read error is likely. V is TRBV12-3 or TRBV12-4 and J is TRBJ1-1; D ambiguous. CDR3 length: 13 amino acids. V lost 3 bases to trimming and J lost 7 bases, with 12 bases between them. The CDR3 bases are TGTGCCAGCAGTTTGGGGTTTAGACTTGAAGCTTTCTCT. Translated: CASSLGFRLEAFS.

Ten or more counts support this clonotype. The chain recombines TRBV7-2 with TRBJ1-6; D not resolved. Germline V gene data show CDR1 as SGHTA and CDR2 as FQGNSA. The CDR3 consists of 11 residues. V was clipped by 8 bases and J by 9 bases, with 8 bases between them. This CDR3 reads CASADGSPLHF. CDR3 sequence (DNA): TGTGCCAGCGCAGACGGTTCACCCCTCCACTTT.

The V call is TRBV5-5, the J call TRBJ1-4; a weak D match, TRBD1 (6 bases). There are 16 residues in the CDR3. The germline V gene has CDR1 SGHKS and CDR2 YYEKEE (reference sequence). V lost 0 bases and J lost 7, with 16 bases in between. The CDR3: CASSLAIVGHGEKLFF. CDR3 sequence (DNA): TGTGCCAGCAGCTTGGCTATCGTGGGACATGGTGAAAAACTGTTTTTT.

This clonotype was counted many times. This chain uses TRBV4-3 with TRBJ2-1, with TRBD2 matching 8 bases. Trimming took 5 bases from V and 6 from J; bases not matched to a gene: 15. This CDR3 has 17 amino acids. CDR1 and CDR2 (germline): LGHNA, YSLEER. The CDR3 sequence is CASSFSPQREIGNEQFF. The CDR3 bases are TGCGCCAGCAGCTTTTCCCCCCAGCGGGAGATCGGCAATGAGCAGTTCTTC.

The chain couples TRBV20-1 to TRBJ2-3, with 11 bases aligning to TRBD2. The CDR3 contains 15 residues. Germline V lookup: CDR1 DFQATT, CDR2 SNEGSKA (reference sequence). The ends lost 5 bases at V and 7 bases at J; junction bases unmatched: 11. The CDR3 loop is CSAPYTSGRRNTQYF. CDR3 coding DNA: TGCAGTGCTCCTTACACTAGCGGGAGAAGAAATACGCAGTATTTT.

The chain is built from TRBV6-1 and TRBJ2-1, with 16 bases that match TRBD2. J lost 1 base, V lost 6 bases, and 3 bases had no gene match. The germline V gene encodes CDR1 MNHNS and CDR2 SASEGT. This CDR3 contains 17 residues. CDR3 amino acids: CASSMGLAGGSYNEQFF. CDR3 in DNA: TGTGCCAGCAGCATGGGACTAGCGGGAGGGTCCTACAATGAGCAGTTCTTC.

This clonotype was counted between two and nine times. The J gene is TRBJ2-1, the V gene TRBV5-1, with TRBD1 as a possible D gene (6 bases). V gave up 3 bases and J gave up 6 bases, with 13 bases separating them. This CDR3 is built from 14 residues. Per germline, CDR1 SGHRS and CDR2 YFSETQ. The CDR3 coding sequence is TGCGCCAGCAGCTGGGGGCAGGACCCCAATGAGCAGTTCTTC. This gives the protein CASSWGQDPNEQFF.

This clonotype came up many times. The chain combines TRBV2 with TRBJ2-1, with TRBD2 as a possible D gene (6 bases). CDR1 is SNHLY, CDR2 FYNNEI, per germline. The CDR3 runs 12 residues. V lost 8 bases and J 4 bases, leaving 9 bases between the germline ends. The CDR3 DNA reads TGTGCCAGCGGGGAGGATTACAATGAGCAGTTCTTC. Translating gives CASGEDYNEQFF.

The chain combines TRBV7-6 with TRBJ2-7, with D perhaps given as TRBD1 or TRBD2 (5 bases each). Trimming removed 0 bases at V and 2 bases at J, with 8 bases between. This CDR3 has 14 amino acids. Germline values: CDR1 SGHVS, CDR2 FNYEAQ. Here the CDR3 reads CASSLARGPYEQYF. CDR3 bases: TGTGCCAGCAGCTTAGCGAGGGGACCCTACGAGCAGTACTTC.

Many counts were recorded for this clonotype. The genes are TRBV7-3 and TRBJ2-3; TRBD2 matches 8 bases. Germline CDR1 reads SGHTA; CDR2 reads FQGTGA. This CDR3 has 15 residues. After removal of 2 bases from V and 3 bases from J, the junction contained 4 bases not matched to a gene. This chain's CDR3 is CASSLPTSGTDTQYF. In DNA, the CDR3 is TGTGCCAGCAGCTTACCCACTAGCGGTACAGATACGCAGTATTTT.

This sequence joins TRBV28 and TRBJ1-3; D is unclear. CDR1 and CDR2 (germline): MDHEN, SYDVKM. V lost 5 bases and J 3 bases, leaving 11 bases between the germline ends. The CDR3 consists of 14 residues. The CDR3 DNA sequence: TGTGCCAGCAGTCCCTCCGGTGTTGGAAACACCATATATTTT. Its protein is CASSPSGVGNTIYF.

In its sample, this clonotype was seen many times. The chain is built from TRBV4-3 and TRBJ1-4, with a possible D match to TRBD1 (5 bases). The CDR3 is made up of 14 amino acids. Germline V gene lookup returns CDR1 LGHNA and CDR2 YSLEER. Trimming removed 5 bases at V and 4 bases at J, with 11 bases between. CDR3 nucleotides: TGCGCCAGCAGCGCAGGGAGGAGTAATGAAAAACTGTTTTTT. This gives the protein CASSAGRSNEKLFF.

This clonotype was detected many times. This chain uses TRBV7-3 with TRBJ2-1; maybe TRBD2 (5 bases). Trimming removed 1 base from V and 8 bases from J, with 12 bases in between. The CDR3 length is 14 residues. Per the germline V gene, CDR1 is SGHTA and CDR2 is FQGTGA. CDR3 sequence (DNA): TGTGCCAGCAGCTTAAGCCCCCCTAGCCATGAGCAGTTCTTC. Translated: CASSLSPPSHEQFF.